Here is one T cell receptor beta chain with its context. Antigen specificity is unknown. Data came from immunoSEQ multiplex PCR; TCRdb stores just in-frame clones and leaves some out. Here the sample spans approximately 1.4 million clones, nearly 99% being singletons. These data are taken from a study of shared clonotypes between healthy human individuals. Whole-study results and caveats: Enrolling few donors narrowed the genetic and exposure-history diversity that was represented. A reduction in generation probabilities was seen for non-shared clonotypes relative to those shared by all four donors.

The origin of this receptor is a man aged 30 to 45 in good health. The sample comprised naive CD4+ T cells sorted from blood. As for subset: CD45RA+ positively selected.

CDR3 DNA: TGTGCCAGCTCACCACGAGGACTAGCGGGACCCGGGGAGCTGTTTTTT. Its protein is CASSPRGLAGPGELFF. J is TRBJ2-2 and V is TRBV18, with 12 bases matching TRBD2. This CDR3 comprises 16 residues. J was trimmed by 6 bases and V by 1 base; bases with no gene match: 3. CDR1 is KGHSH, CDR2 LQKENI, per germline.